These 32 T cell receptor beta chains came from one sample sequenced in a study of cytomegalovirus exposure and HLA in healthy donors. Amplification used 60 Vbeta primers and 13 Jbeta primers. Sequenced by immunoSEQ multiplex PCR; TCRdb stores in-frame clones only, minus some. This sample's table reports about 54,000 clones. Sequencing was done on a sample of PBMCs. Every receptor here comes from a woman aged 40 to 49 in good health and CMV-seronegative.

This sequence joins TRBV15 and TRBJ1-2, with D perhaps matching TRBD1 (5 bases). Trimming shortened V by 0 bases and J by 4 bases, and 6 bases separated the two germline ends. The CDR3 runs 13 residues. Germline assignment: CDR1 LNHNV and CDR2 YYDKDF (reference sequence). CDR3: CATSRDRVYGYTF. DNA for the CDR3: TGTGCCACCAGCAGAGACAGGGTCTATGGCTACACCTTC.

This chain uses TRBV5-1 with TRBJ1-4; 12 bases line up with TRBD1. Germline loops: CDR1 SGHRS, CDR2 YFSETQ. V lost 2 bases and J lost 3; bases outside the gene matches: 8. The CDR3 length is 18 residues. The chain's CDR3 is CASSLRGQGALSNEKLFF. In DNA, the CDR3 is TGCGCCAGCAGCTTACGGGGACAGGGGGCGTTATCTAATGAAAAACTGTTTTTT.

The chain links TRBV10-3 to TRBJ1-1, with 8 positions matching TRBD1. J lost 4 bases, V lost 7 bases, and 14 bases had no gene match. This CDR3 region has 16 residues. Per the germline V gene, CDR1 is ENHRY and CDR2 is SYGVKD. CDR3: CAITMGQGARGTEAFF. DNA for the CDR3: TGTGCCATCACGATGGGGCAGGGGGCGCGGGGCACTGAAGCTTTCTTT.

The chain is built from TRBV28 and TRBJ2-7; TRBD2 matches at 7 bases. CDR1 is MDHEN and CDR2 is SYDVKM in the germline V gene. This CDR3 comprises 15 residues. J was trimmed by 2 bases and V by 6 bases; bases with no gene match: 10. The CDR3: CASRGGTLGAYEQYF. The CDR3 bases are TGTGCCAGCAGGGGGGGGACTCTCGGCGCCTACGAGCAGTACTTC.

The genes are TRBV30 and TRBJ1-2; D is unclear. The germline V gene has CDR1 GTSNPN and CDR2 SVGIG (reference sequence). The germline V and J ends were trimmed by 5 bases and 4 bases, with 14 bases remaining between them. The CDR3 is made up of 13 amino acids. CDR3 coding DNA: TGTGCCTGGCATGGAGGGAGAGTCTATGGCTACACCTTC. Protein product: CAWHGGRVYGYTF. Looking up the rest from reference TRBV30 and TRBJ1-2 gives the full variable domain: SQTIHQWPATLVQPVGSPLSLECTVEGTSNPNLYWYRQAAGRGLQLLFYSVGIGQISSEVPQNLSASRPQDRQFILSSKKLLLSDSGFYLCAWHGGRVYGYTFGSGTRLTVV.

The V and J genes are TRBV11-2 and TRBJ1-5; TRBD1 might be the D (5 bases). Between the trimmed V and J ends, which lost 4 bases and 2 bases, there was a span of 12 bases. Germline CDR1 is SGHAT and CDR2 is FQNNGV. This CDR3 has 15 amino acids. The CDR3 DNA reads TGTGCCAGCAGCTCAGCCTCGGGGGGCAATCAGCCCCAGCATTTT. Residues: CASSSASGGNQPQHF.

The V and J genes are TRBV5-8 and TRBJ1-5; 8 nucleotides align to TRBD1. The CDR3 consists of 17 residues. V was pared by 3 bases and J by 0 bases, with 8 bases of the junction left unmatched. The germline V gene has CDR1 SGHTS and CDR2 YDEGEE. The chain's CDR3 is CASSSTGATDSNQPQHF. In DNA, the CDR3 is TGTGCCAGCAGCTCGACAGGGGCTACTGATAGCAATCAGCCCCAGCATTTT. Full variable domain (outside the CDR3, taken from reference TRBV5-8 and TRBJ1-5): EAGVTQSPTHLIKTRGQQATLRCSPISGHTSVYWYQQALGLGLQFLLWYDEGEERNRGNFPPRFSGRQFPNYSSELNVNALELEDSALYLCASSSTGATDSNQPQHFGDGTRLSIL.

The chain combines TRBV28 with TRBJ2-7; D is ambiguous. Germline loops: CDR1 MDHEN, CDR2 SYDVKM. V was trimmed by 7 bases and J by 5 bases, leaving 15 bases between them. The CDR3 is 13 residues long. CDR3 bases: TGTGCCAGCAAAGGAGCAGTATCCCACGAGCAGTACTTC. Translation: CASKGAVSHEQYF.

The chain combines TRBV27 with TRBJ2-3; 10 nucleotides agree with TRBD1. The germline V gene encodes CDR1 MNHEY and CDR2 SMNVEV (reference sequence). The CDR3 length is 13 residues. V was pared by 6 bases and J by 6 bases, with 3 bases of the junction left unmatched. Here the CDR3 reads CASSLGQGDTQYF. CDR3 bases: TGTGCCAGCAGCTTGGGACAGGGGGATACGCAGTATTTT.

The chain carries TRBV2 and TRBJ1-1; D may be TRBD1 (5 bases). There are 13 residues in the CDR3. Per germline, CDR1 SNHLY and CDR2 FYNNEI. Trimming removed 4 bases at V and 3 bases at J, with 9 bases between. This CDR3 reads CASSADKDTEAFF. CDR3 nucleotides: TGTGCCAGCAGTGCGGACAAGGACACTGAAGCTTTCTTT.

The V and J genes are TRBV29-1 and TRBJ1-4, with D perhaps TRBD1 (5 bases). This CDR3 is 13 amino acids long. Germline lookup yields CDR1 SQVTM and CDR2 ANQGSEA. Trimming took 6 bases from V and 2 from J, leaving 10 bases between them. CDR3 in amino acids: CSVPGTTNEKLFF. The CDR3 nucleotides read TGCAGCGTACCAGGGACTACTAATGAAAAACTGTTTTTT.

J is TRBJ1-6 and V is TRBV2, with D hard to call. The CDR3 consists of 16 residues. Trimming cost V 2 bases and J 0 bases, with 8 bases left between them. Germline CDR1 reads SNHLY; CDR2 reads FYNNEI. The CDR3 protein is CASSESGSSYNSPLHF. The CDR3 region has the DNA TGTGCCAGCAGTGAATCGGGGAGCTCCTATAATTCACCCCTCCACTTT.

The chain carries TRBV5-1 and TRBJ1-1, with D unresolved. V lost 2 bases and J lost 5, with 10 bases in between. The germline V gene encodes CDR1 SGHRS and CDR2 YFSETQ. This CDR3 has 13 residues. CDR3 DNA: TGCGCCAGCAGCTTCCGGGTGTCGACTGAAGCTTTCTTT. The encoded protein is CASSFRVSTEAFF.

J is TRBJ2-5 and V is TRBV5-1; no clear D gene. The length of the CDR3 is 13 residues. V was trimmed by 2 bases and J by 5 bases, leaving 10 bases between them. CDR1 SGHRS and CDR2 YFSETQ come from the germline V gene. Here the CDR3 DNA reads TGCGCCAGCAGCTTTAGCCCTGATGAGACCCAGTACTTC. Its translation is CASSFSPDETQYF.

V gene TRBV2 combines with J gene TRBJ2-6; TRBD1 matches at 12 bases. V gave up 6 bases and J gave up 3 bases; unmatched junction bases: 9. Germline CDR1 is SNHLY and CDR2 is FYNNEI. The CDR3 runs to 18 residues. The CDR3 loop is CASRPGQGARDGANVLTF. DNA for the CDR3: TGTGCCAGCAGGCCGGGACAGGGGGCGCGTGATGGGGCCAACGTCCTGACTTTC. Complete variable domain (other parts from reference TRBV2 and TRBJ2-6): EPEVTQTPSHQVTQMGQEVILRCVPISNHLYFYWYRQILGQKVEFLVSFYNNEISEKSEIFDDQFSVERPDGSNFTLKIRSTKLEDSAMYFCASRPGQGARDGANVLTFGAGSRLTVL.

The rearrangement links TRBV7-2 to TRBJ1-2, with no clear D. The germline V gene has CDR1 SGHTA and CDR2 FQGNSA. Trimming removed 6 bases at V and 8 bases at J, with 13 bases between. CDR3 length equals 12 residues. The CDR3 loop is CASRPIARGYTF. For the CDR3, the DNA is TGTGCCAGCAGACCAATCGCGAGAGGCTACACCTTC.

The chain employs TRBV7-2 and TRBJ1-1, with 7 bases identical to TRBD1. J gave up 4 bases and V 1 base, and 6 bases lay outside the gene matches. Germline values: CDR1 SGHTA, CDR2 FQGNSA. This CDR3 has 15 amino acids. For the CDR3, the DNA is TGTGCCAGCAGCTTAGGGAGGACAGGTTTCACTGAAGCTTTCTTT. Its translation: CASSLGRTGFTEAFF.

The chain combines TRBV30 with TRBJ1-1; D possibly corresponds to TRBD1 (6 bases). CDR3 size: 13 residues. The V end was cut by 3 bases, the J end by 4 bases, with 12 bases between. Germline CDR1 is GTSNPN and CDR2 is SVGIG (reference sequence). The CDR3, as DNA: TGTGCCTGGAGCGGGGGGGCGAGCACTGAAGCTTTCTTT. Its protein is CAWSGGASTEAFF.

The J gene is TRBJ1-6, the V gene TRBV5-8; D gene unclear. Germline loops: CDR1 SGHTS, CDR2 YDEGEE. V was shortened by 0 bases and J by 9 bases, with 16 bases between the two germline ends. The length of the CDR3 is 16 residues. The CDR3 coding sequence is TGTGCCAGCAGCTTGGCCGGGTGGAGGGCCATTTCACCCCTCCACTTT. It specifies CASSLAGWRAISPLHF.

The rearrangement uses TRBV6-6 and TRBJ1-4; no clear D. This CDR3 has 14 residues. Trimming took off 7 bases at V and 0 bases at J, with 9 bases between the two ends. Germline V gives CDR1 MNHNY, CDR2 SVGAGI (reference sequence). The CDR3 region is CASNPGTTNEKLFF. CDR3 sequence (DNA): TGTGCCAGCAATCCCGGGACAACTAATGAAAAACTGTTTTTT.

The chain has TRBV23-1 and TRBJ2-7; D is unresolved. TRBV23-1 falls under the ORF class, with uncertain function. The CDR3 consists of 16 residues. The V end was cut by 7 bases, the J end by 0 bases, with 19 bases between. CDR3 region: CASKQPHLIPSYEQYF. CDR3 sequence (DNA): TGCGCCAGCAAGCAACCCCACTTAATTCCCTCCTACGAGCAGTACTTC.

The chain is built from TRBV30 and TRBJ1-2, with 9 bases that match TRBD1. CDR1 is GTSNPN, CDR2 SVGIG, per germline (reference sequence). CDR3 length equals 14 residues. Trimming cost V 3 bases and J 5 bases; bases outside gene matches: 7. DNA for the CDR3: TGTGCCTGGAGGAGGCCGGGACAGGGTTATGGCTACACCTTC. Its protein is CAWRRPGQGYGYTF.

The rearrangement links TRBV7-9 to TRBJ2-3; tentative D call: TRBD2 (6 bases). Germline V gene data show CDR1 as SEHNR and CDR2 as FQNEAQ (reference sequence). V shed 1 base and J shed 2 bases, with 10 bases lying between them. The length of the CDR3 is 15 residues. CDR3 protein: CASSLGRDPTDTQYF. CDR3 in DNA: TGTGCCAGCAGCTTAGGGAGGGACCCCACAGATACGCAGTATTTT.

The rearrangement links TRBV6-6 to TRBJ1-4, with D maybe TRBD1 (5 bases). This CDR3 is built from 15 residues. V lost 6 bases and J 6 bases, leaving 17 bases between the germline ends. The germline CDR1 and CDR2 sequences are MNHNY and SVGAGI (reference sequence). CDR3 coding DNA: TGTGCCAGCAGGACCCAGGGAACCGGCGATGAAAAACTGTTTTTT. Its protein product is CASRTQGTGDEKLFF.

V and J are TRBV9 and TRBJ2-1; TRBD2 agrees at 9 bases. This CDR3 is 16 amino acids long. The germline V gene has CDR1 SGDLS and CDR2 YYNGEE. V lost 0 bases, J lost 4 bases, and 5 bases stayed unmatched. The chain's CDR3 is CASSVEGSGSYNEQFF. The DNA for the CDR3 is TGTGCCAGCAGCGTAGAAGGTAGCGGGAGTTACAATGAGCAGTTCTTC. Based on the CDR3 plus reference TRBV9 and TRBJ2-1, the full variable domain is DSGVTQTPKHLITATGQRVTLRCSPRSGDLSVYWYQQSLDQGLQFLIQYYNGEERAKGNILERFSAQQFPDLHSELNLSSLELGDSALYFCASSVEGSGSYNEQFFGPGTRLTVL.

The chain links TRBV27 to TRBJ2-1; 11 nucleotides align to TRBD1. V was clipped by 6 bases and J by 0 bases; unmatched bases: 19. The CDR3 runs 21 residues. Germline CDR1 MNHEY, CDR2 SMNVEV (reference sequence). CDR3 sequence (DNA): TGTGCCAGCAGCCTACTGCCTCGGACAGGGGGCGTTCTGGCCTCCTACAATGAGCAGTTCTTC. Encoded protein: CASSLLPRTGGVLASYNEQFF.

This chain links TRBV30 with TRBJ2-2; D is undetermined. V was cut by 6 bases and J by 2 bases, with 10 bases left in between. The germline gives CDR1 GTSNPN, CDR2 SVGIG (reference sequence). This CDR3 is 13 amino acids long. The CDR3 DNA sequence: TGTGCCTGCTCAAGAGGTAACACCGGGGAGCTGTTTTTT. Protein sequence: CACSRGNTGELFF.

V usage is TRBV20-1 and J usage is TRBJ2-1, with D possibly TRBD2 on 5 matching bases. V was pared by 3 bases and J by 15 bases, with 15 bases between. The germline CDR1 and CDR2 sequences are DFQATT and SNEGSKA (reference sequence). There are 11 residues in the CDR3. The CDR3 nucleotides are TGCAGTGCTAGGGGTAGCGATTTTCCGTTCTTC. As protein: CSARGSDFPFF.

The V gene is TRBV5-1, the J gene TRBJ2-7; 14 nucleotides match TRBD2. The trim removed 4 bases at V and 3 bases at J, leaving 3 bases unmatched. The CDR3 length is 15 residues. The germline CDR1 and CDR2 sequences are SGHRS and YFSETQ. The CDR3 DNA sequence: TGCGCCAGCAGCAAGGGACTAGCGGGAGTCTACGAGCAGTACTTC. Protein: CASSKGLAGVYEQYF.

This chain links TRBV15 with TRBJ1-3; no firm D call. The CDR3 spans 15 residues. The V gene lost 0 bases and the J gene lost 3 bases, with 9 bases spanning the gap. Germline V gives CDR1 LNHNV, CDR2 YYDKDF (reference sequence). As DNA, the CDR3 is TGTGCCACCAGCAGAGACTTGGCCCGTGGAAACACCATATATTTT. Protein product: CATSRDLARGNTIYF.

The chain combines TRBV13 with TRBJ2-7; 7 bases fit TRBD2. CDR1 PRHDT and CDR2 FYEKMQ come from the germline V gene (reference sequence). V shed 1 base and J 6 bases; nucleotides not matched to a gene: 6. CDR3 length: 14 amino acids. CDR3 sequence reads: CASSLDAGRGEQYF. CDR3 coding DNA: TGTGCCAGCAGCTTAGATGCAGGGAGGGGCGAGCAGTACTTC.

DNA of the CDR3: TGTGCCAGCAGCCCGCGTCGAGACAGCACCTACGAGCAGTACTTC. It specifies CASSPRRDSTYEQYF. The V call is TRBV14, the J call TRBJ2-7; D might be TRBD1 (5 bases). Trimming shortened V by 4 bases and J by 2 bases, and 15 bases separated the two germline ends. The CDR3 spans 15 residues. Germline V gene lookup returns CDR1 SGHDN and CDR2 FVKESK.